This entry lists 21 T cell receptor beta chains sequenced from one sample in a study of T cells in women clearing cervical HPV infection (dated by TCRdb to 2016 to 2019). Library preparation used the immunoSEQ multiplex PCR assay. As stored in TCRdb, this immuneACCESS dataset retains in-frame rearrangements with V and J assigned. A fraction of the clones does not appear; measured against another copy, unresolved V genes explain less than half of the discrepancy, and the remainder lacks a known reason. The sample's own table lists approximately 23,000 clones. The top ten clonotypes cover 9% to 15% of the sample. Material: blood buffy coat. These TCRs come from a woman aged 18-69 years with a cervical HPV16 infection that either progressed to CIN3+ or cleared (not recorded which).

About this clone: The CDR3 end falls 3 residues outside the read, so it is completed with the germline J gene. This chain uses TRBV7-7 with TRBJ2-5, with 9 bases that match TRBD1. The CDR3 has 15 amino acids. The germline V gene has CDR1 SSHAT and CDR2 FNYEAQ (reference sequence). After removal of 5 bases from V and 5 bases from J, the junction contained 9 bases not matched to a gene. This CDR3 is CASSRTGALLETQYF. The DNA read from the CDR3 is TGTGCCAGCAGCCGGACAGGGGCCCTTCTCGAGACC.

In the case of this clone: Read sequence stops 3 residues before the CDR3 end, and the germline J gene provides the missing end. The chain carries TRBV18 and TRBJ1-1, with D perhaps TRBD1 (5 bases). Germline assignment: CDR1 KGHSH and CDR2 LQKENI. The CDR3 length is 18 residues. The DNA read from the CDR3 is TGTGCCAGCTCTCCAGGGACTAGCGGCCTAAACCCGTACGGTGAG. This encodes CASSPGTSGLNPYGE. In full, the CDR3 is CASSPGTSGLNPYGEAFF.

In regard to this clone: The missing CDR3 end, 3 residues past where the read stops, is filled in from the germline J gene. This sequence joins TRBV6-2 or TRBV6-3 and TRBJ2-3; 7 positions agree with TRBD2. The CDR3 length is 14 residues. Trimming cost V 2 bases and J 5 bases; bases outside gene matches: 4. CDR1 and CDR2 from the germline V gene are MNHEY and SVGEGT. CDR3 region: CASSYGAGVDTQYF. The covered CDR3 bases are TGTGCCAGCAGTTACGGTGCGGGAGTAGATACG.

CDR3: CASSRNRQGREETQYF. The CDR3 bases that were read are TGTGCCAGCTCACGGAACCGACAGGGCCGGGAAGAGACC. The chain uses TRBV18 and TRBJ2-5; TRBD1 agrees at 7 bases. The read halts 3 residues ahead of the CDR3 end, with the missing end drawn from the germline J gene. There are 16 residues in the CDR3. Looked up from germline, CDR1 is KGHSH and CDR2 is LQKENI. Trimming cost V 4 bases and J 3 bases; bases outside gene matches: 11.

The CDR3 sequence: CSARMQGGNYGQYF. CDR3 DNA (partial): TGCAGTGCTAGGATGCAGGGGGGAAACTATGGT. The V call is TRBV20-1, the J call TRBJ2-4; D is possibly TRBD1 (7 bases). The read finishes 3 residues shy of the CDR3 end, and the germline J gene is used to complete it. CDR3 length equals 14 residues. Germline CDR1 is DFQATT and CDR2 is SNEGSKA (reference sequence).

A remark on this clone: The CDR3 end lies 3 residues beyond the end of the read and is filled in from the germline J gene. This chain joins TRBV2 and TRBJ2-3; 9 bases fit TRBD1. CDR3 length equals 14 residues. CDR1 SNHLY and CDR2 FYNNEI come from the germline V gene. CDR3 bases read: TGTGCCAGACAGGGACAGGGAAACCAAGAGACG. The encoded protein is CARQGQGNQET. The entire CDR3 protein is CARQGQGNQETQYF.

CDR3 bases read: TGCAGCGTTGGGGCTAGCGGGTTCCACCGGGGCGGGGAG. Protein product: CSVGASGFHRGGE. The whole CDR3 reads CSVGASGFHRGGELFF. This chain joins TRBV29-1 and TRBJ2-2; 8 nucleotides align to TRBD2. The read falls 3 residues short of the CDR3 end, and the missing part is taken from the germline J gene. The ends lost 4 bases at V and 7 bases at J; junction bases unmatched: 14. CDR3 size: 16 residues. Germline loops: CDR1 SQVTM, CDR2 ANQGSEA.

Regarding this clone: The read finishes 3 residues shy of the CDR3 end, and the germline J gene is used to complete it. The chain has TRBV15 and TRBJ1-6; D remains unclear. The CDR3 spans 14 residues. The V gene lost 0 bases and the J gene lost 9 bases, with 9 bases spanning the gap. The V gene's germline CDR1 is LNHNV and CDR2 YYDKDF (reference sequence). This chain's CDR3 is CATSRETRVSPLHF. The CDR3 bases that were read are TGTGCCACCAGCAGAGAAACAAGGGTTTCACCC.

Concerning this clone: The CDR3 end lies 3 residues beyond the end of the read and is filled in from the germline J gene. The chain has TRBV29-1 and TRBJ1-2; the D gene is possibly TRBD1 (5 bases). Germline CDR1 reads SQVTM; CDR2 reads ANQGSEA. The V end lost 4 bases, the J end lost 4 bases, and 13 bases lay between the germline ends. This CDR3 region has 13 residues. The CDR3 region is CSVVVSDIYGYTF. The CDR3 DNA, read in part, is TGCAGCGTTGTCGTATCGGACATCTATGGC.

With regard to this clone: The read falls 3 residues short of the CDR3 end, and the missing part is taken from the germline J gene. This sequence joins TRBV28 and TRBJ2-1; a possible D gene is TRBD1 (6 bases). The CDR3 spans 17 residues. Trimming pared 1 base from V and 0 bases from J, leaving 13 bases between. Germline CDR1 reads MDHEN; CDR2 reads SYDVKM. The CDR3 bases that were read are TGTGCCAGCAGTTTATTAAGGTTCAGGGGCTCCTACAATGAG. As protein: CASSLLRFRGSYNE. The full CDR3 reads CASSLLRFRGSYNEQFF.

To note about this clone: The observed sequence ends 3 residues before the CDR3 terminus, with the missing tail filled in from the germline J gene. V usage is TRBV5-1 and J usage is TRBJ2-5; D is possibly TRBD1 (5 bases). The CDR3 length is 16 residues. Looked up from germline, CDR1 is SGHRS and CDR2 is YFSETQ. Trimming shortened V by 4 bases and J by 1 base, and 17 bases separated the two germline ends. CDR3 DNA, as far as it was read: TGCGCCAGCAGCCGCCGAATTCAGGGTACCCAAGAGACC. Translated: CASSRRIQGTQET. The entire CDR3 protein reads CASSRRIQGTQETQYF. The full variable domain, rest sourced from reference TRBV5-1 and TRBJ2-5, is KAGVTQTPRYLIKTRGQQVTLSCSPISGHRSVSWYQQTPGQGLQFLFEYFSETQRNKGNFPGRFSGRQFSNSRSEMNVSTLELGDSALYLCASSRRIQGTQETQYFGPGTRLLVL.

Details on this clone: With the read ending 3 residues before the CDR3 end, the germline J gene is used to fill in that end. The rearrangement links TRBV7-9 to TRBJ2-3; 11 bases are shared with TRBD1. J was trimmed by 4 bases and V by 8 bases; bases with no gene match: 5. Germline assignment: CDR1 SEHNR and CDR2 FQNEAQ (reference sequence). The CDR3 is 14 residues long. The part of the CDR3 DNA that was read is TGTGCCAGCGGTTGGACAGGGGGCCCAGATACG. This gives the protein CASGWTGGPDT. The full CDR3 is CASGWTGGPDTQYF.

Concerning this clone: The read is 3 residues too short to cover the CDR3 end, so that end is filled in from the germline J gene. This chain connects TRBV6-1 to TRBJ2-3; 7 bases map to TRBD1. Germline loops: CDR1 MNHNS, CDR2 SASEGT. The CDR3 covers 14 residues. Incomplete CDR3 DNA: TGTGCCAGCAGTGACGGAACAGGGGTGGAGACG. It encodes CASSDGTGVET. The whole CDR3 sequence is CASSDGTGVETQYF.

The DNA read from the CDR3 is TGTGCCAGCATTGCGGGGGTTTCCGCGAACACCGGGGAG. It encodes CASIAGVSANTGE. The CDR3 in its entirety is CASIAGVSANTGELFF. The chain couples TRBV2 to TRBJ2-2, with 7 bases aligning to TRBD2. The read terminates 3 residues ahead of where the CDR3 ends, so the germline J gene completes it. The V segment lost 7 bases and the J segment 0 bases; nucleotides outside the gene matches: 8. This CDR3 contains 16 residues. Per germline, CDR1 SNHLY and CDR2 FYNNEI. Full variable domain (rest looked up from reference TRBV2 and TRBJ2-2): EPEVTQTPSHQVTQMGQEVILRCVPISNHLYFYWYRQILGQKVEFLVSFYNNEISEKSEIFDDQFSVERPDGSNFTLKIRSTKLEDSAMYFCASIAGVSANTGELFFGEGSRLTVL.

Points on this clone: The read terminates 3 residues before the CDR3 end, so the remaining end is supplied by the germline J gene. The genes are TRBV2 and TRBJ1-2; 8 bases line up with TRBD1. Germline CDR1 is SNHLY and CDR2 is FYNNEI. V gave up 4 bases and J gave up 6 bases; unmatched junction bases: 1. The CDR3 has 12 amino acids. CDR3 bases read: TGTGCCAGCAGTGGGACAGGGAATGGC. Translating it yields CASSGTGNG. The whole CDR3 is CASSGTGNGYTF.

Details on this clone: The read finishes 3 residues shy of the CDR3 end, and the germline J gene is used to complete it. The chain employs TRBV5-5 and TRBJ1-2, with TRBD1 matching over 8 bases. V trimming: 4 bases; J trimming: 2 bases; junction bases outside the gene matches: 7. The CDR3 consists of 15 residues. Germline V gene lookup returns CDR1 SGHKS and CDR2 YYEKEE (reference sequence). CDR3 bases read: TGTGCCAGCAGCCAATCGACAGGGGACAACTATGGC. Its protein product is CASSQSTGDNYG. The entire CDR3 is CASSQSTGDNYGYTF. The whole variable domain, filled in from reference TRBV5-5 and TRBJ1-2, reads DAGVTQSPTHLIKTRGQQVTLRCSPISGHKSVSWYQQVLGQGPQFIFQYYEKEERGRGNFPDRFSARQFPNYSSELNVNALLLGDSALYLCASSQSTGDNYGYTFGSGTRLTVV.

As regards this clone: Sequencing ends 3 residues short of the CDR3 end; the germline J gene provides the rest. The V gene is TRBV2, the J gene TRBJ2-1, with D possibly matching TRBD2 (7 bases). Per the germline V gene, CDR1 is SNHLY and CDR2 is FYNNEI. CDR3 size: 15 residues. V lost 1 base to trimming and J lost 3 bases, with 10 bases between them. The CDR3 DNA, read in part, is TGTGCCAGCAGTGAAGGCGGGGGCAACTACAATGAG. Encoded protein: CASSEGGGNYNE. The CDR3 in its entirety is CASSEGGGNYNEQFF.

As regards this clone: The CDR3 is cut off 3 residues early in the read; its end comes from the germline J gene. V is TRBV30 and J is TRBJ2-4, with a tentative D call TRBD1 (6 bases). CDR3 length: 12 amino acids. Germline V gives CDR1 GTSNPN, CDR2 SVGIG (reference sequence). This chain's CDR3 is CAWSVQGYGQYF. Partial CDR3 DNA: TGTGCCTGGAGTGTACAGGGCTATGGT.

CDR3 DNA (partial): TGTGCCAGCAGCTTAGGTCCTCAGAACCAAGAGACG. Translating it yields CASSLGPQNQET. The CDR3 reads in full as CASSLGPQNQETQYF. V usage is TRBV7-3 and J usage is TRBJ2-3; D not certain. The CDR3 end falls 3 residues outside the read, so it is completed with the germline J gene. This CDR3 contains 15 residues. Germline assignment: CDR1 SGHTA and CDR2 FQGTGA.

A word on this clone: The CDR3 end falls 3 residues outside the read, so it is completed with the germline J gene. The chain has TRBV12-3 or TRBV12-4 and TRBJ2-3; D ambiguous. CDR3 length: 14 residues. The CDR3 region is CASILSGNGQPQYF. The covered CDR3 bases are TGTGCCAGCATTCTTTCGGGTAACGGTCAGCCG.

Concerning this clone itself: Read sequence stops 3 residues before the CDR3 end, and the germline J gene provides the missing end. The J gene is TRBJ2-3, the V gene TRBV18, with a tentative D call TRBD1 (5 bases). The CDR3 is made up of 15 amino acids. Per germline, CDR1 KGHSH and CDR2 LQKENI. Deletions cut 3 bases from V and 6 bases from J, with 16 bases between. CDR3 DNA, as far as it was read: TGTGCCAGCTCACCCGAAATGCAGGGAACGGATACG. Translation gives CASSPEMQGTDT. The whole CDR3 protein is CASSPEMQGTDTQYF.